These 26 T cell receptor beta chains share one sample of origin, sequenced in a study of shared clonotypes between healthy human individuals. TCRdb's table, derived via immunoSEQ multiplex PCR, lists solely in-frame clones and lacks some. The sample includes roughly 96,000 clones, about 45% of them seen just once. The sequenced sample consisted of PBMCs. All receptors derive from a woman aged 40-49 years in good health. Some clones in this sample may be carry-over from other donors' samples.

The chain is built from TRBV28 and TRBJ1-1, with D tentatively TRBD1 (6 bases). CDR1 and CDR2 from the germline V gene are MDHEN and SYDVKM. V was shortened by 3 bases and J by 10 bases, with 9 bases between the two germline ends. The CDR3 extends over 11 amino acids. Here the CDR3 reads CASSFRGGAFF. The CDR3 DNA reads TGTGCCAGCAGTTTTCGAGGGGGAGCTTTCTTT.

CDR3 residues: CASSAGLALETQYF. The CDR3 DNA is TGTGCCAGCAGTGCCGGACTAGCTTTGGAAACCCAGTACTTC. This chain uses TRBV25-1 with TRBJ2-5; 8 bases are a match to TRBD2. The length of the CDR3 is 14 residues. CDR1 is MGHDK, CDR2 SYGVNS, per germline. With 4 bases clipped from V and 8 bases from J, the junction kept 9 bases outside the gene matches.

The chain joins TRBV5-1 to TRBJ2-1, with 8 bases fitting TRBD2. The CDR3 is 16 amino acids. Germline values: CDR1 SGHRS, CDR2 YFSETQ. Trimming cost V 4 bases and J 7 bases; bases outside gene matches: 13. The CDR3 loop reads CASSNRGIAGRNEQFF. The CDR3 DNA sequence: TGCGCCAGCAGCAACCGTGGGATAGCGGGGAGGAATGAGCAGTTCTTC.

This clone was seen repeatedly, ten times or more. One base away lies a much larger clone, so this may be a sequencing read error. The chain combines TRBV30 with TRBJ1-1; TRBD1 might be the D (5 bases). V was cut by 0 bases and J by 2 bases, with 10 bases left in between. Germline V gene data show CDR1 as GTSNPN and CDR2 as SVGIG (reference sequence). The CDR3 is 14 residues long. The CDR3, as DNA: TGTGCCTGGAGTGTGAGAGGGGTAAACACTGAAGCTTTCTTT. It specifies CAWSVRGVNTEAFF.

This clone was seen only a few times. CDR3 bases: TGTGCCAGCTCCTACGGGGGGGCAGATGAAAAACTGTTTTTT. Protein: CASSYGGADEKLFF. The chain uses TRBV6-5 and TRBJ1-4; D possibly corresponds to TRBD1 (6 bases). The CDR3 has 14 residues. Trimming cost V 8 bases and J 6 bases, with 16 bases left between them. Germline CDR1 MNHEY, CDR2 SVGAGI.

The sample holds many counts of this clone. The rearrangement links TRBV11-1 to TRBJ2-3; 13 bases map to TRBD2. This CDR3 comprises 16 residues. Looked up from germline, CDR1 is SGHAT and CDR2 is FQDESV (reference sequence). V lost 4 bases to trimming and J lost 3 bases; unmatched junction nucleotides: 4. The CDR3, as DNA: TGTGCCAGCAGCTCGGGACTAGCGGGAAGAACAGATACGCAGTATTTT. It is translated as CASSSGLAGRTDTQYF. The variable domain in full, with the rest retrieved from reference TRBV11-1 and TRBJ2-3, is EAEVAQSPRYKITEKSQAVAFWCDPISGHATLYWYRQILGQGPELLVQFQDESVVDDSQLPKDRFSAERLKGVDSTLKIQPAELGDSAMYLCASSSGLAGRTDTQYFGPGTRLTVL.

V gene TRBV30 combines with J gene TRBJ2-7; possibly TRBD1 for D (5 bases). Germline V gene lookup returns CDR1 GTSNPN and CDR2 SVGIG (reference sequence). With 0 bases removed from V and 5 bases from J, the gap between germline ends came to 8 bases. This CDR3 contains 12 residues. Here the CDR3 DNA reads TGTGCCTGGAGTGTCCAGGGCGACGAGCAGTACTTC. Encoded protein: CAWSVQGDEQYF.

This clone appeared many times. The chain joins TRBV20-1 to TRBJ2-4, with 7 bases identical to TRBD1. CDR1 is DFQATT, CDR2 SNEGSKA, per germline (reference sequence). There are 11 residues in the CDR3. The V and J ends lost 2 bases and 8 bases, in that order; junction bases with no gene match: 0. The CDR3 sequence is CSARTGDIQYF. CDR3 in DNA: TGCAGTGCTAGAACAGGGGACATTCAGTACTTC.

This clone was seen ten or more times. The V and J genes are TRBV11-2 and TRBJ2-7; D is ambiguous. The length of the CDR3 is 14 residues. Per germline, CDR1 SGHAT and CDR2 FQNNGV. V lost 5 bases and J 1 base, leaving 12 bases between the germline ends. Here the CDR3 reads CASSRGRISYEQYF. In DNA form, the CDR3 reads TGTGCCAGCAGCCGTGGACGGATATCCTACGAGCAGTACTTC.

This rearrangement joins TRBV2 to TRBJ2-1; TRBD2 agrees at 11 bases. CDR3 length: 15 amino acids. CDR1 SNHLY and CDR2 FYNNEI come from the germline V gene. Losses at the gene ends were 8 bases for V and 9 bases for J; bases not matched to a gene: 12. CDR3 sequence: CASSLTSGIEGEQFF. The CDR3, as DNA: TGTGCCAGCTCTCTGACTAGCGGGATAGAAGGTGAGCAGTTCTTC.

There are many counts of this clone. The chain combines TRBV27 with TRBJ2-7; D unresolved. Germline assignment: CDR1 MNHEY and CDR2 SMNVEV (reference sequence). V lost 7 bases and J 1 base, leaving 11 bases between the germline ends. CDR3 length: 13 residues. CDR3 in amino acids: CASTNWGSYEQYF. The CDR3 DNA reads as TGTGCCAGCACCAATTGGGGATCCTACGAGCAGTACTTC.

This clone showed up many times. The DNA for the CDR3 is TGTGCCAGCTCACCATACAGGGCAGAAGCTTTCTTT. Amino acids: CASSPYRAEAFF. V gene TRBV18 combines with J gene TRBJ1-1; TRBD1 is a possible D gene (6 bases). The CDR3 loop spans 12 amino acids. Trimming removed 2 bases from V and 8 bases from J, with 9 bases in between. Germline CDR1 and CDR2: KGHSH and LQKENI.

This clone was found a few times. The rearrangement joins TRBV25-1 to TRBJ2-1, with TRBD2 matching over 9 bases. The length of the CDR3 is 14 residues. Germline V gene data show CDR1 as MGHDK and CDR2 as SYGVNS. V shed 4 bases and J 7 bases; nucleotides not matched to a gene: 5. The CDR3 sequence is CASSGSGRWNEQFF. The CDR3 nucleotides read TGTGCCAGCAGTGGTAGCGGGAGATGGAATGAGCAGTTCTTC.

This clone was seen repeatedly, ten times or more. This chain connects TRBV10-3 to TRBJ2-7; TRBD1 agrees at 9 bases. There are 13 residues in the CDR3. V lost 4 bases to trimming and J lost 6 bases; unmatched junction nucleotides: 4. Looked up from germline, CDR1 is ENHRY and CDR2 is SYGVKD. The CDR3 here is CAISARDRVEQYF. In DNA, the CDR3 is TGTGCCATCAGTGCCCGGGACAGGGTCGAGCAGTACTTC.

In DNA, the CDR3 is TGTGCCATCAGTGAGTCGCCCCTGAAAAAGCCGGGCGGGGAGCTGTTTTTT. As protein: CAISESPLKKPGGELFF. The chain employs TRBV10-3 and TRBJ2-2, with no clear D. The V gene lost 0 bases and the J gene lost 7 bases, with 18 bases spanning the gap. This CDR3 spans 17 amino acids. CDR1 and CDR2 from the germline V gene are ENHRY and SYGVKD.

This clone showed up many times. This sequence joins TRBV5-1 and TRBJ2-6; no firm D call. The germline CDR1 and CDR2 sequences are SGHRS and YFSETQ. This CDR3 is built from 14 residues. Trimming removed 4 bases at V and 0 bases at J, with 5 bases between. This CDR3 reads CASSDNSGANVLTF. The CDR3 region has the DNA TGCGCCAGCAGCGACAACTCTGGGGCCAACGTCCTGACTTTC.

J is TRBJ2-7 and V is TRBV7-8, with no clear D. The CDR3 totals 13 residues. Trimming cost V 3 bases and J 7 bases, with 13 bases left between them. Germline V lookup: CDR1 SGHVS, CDR2 FQNEAQ. The CDR3 region has the DNA TGTGCCAGCAGCTTCTTGGGCAGCCGGGAGCAGTACTTC. Encoded protein: CASSFLGSREQYF.

The J gene is TRBJ2-1, the V gene TRBV2; 7 positions match TRBD1. Germline V gene lookup returns CDR1 SNHLY and CDR2 FYNNEI. V gave up 5 bases and J gave up 7 bases; unmatched junction bases: 8. The CDR3 has 14 amino acids. CDR3 protein: CASSLRGTINEQFF. The DNA of the CDR3 is TGTGCCAGCAGTCTCAGGGGGACAATTAATGAGCAGTTCTTC.

This clone has just a few counts. The rearrangement links TRBV6-4 to TRBJ2-2; D not certain. The germline V gene has CDR1 MRHNA and CDR2 SNTAGT. The CDR3 spans 13 residues. The V and J ends lost 2 bases and 6 bases respectively, with 7 bases between them. For the CDR3, the DNA is TGTGCCAGCAGTGACCTAGAGTCCGGGGAGCTGTTTTTT. Protein: CASSDLESGELFF.

Ten or more counts support this clone. The chain has TRBV15 and TRBJ2-7, with 10 bases aligning to TRBD2. The CDR3 extends over 19 amino acids. Per germline, CDR1 LNHNV and CDR2 YYDKDF (reference sequence). Losses at the gene ends were 1 base for V and 0 bases for J; bases not matched to a gene: 12. CDR3: CATSRAPTSGPIRSYEQYF. The CDR3 DNA sequence: TGTGCCACCAGCAGAGCCCCGACTAGCGGGCCTATCCGCTCCTACGAGCAGTACTTC. The complete variable domain, with remaining parts taken from reference TRBV15 and TRBJ2-7, reads DAMVIQNPRYQVTQFGKPVTLSCSQTLNHNVMYWYQQKSSQAPKLLFHYYDKDFNNEADTPDNFQSRRPNTSFCFLDIRSPGLGDTAMYLCATSRAPTSGPIRSYEQYFGPGTRLTVT.

This clone turned up a few times. V usage is TRBV10-2 and J usage is TRBJ2-7; no reliable D call. V was pared by 5 bases and J by 6 bases, with 8 bases between. Germline loops: CDR1 WSHSY, CDR2 SAAADI. This CDR3 is built from 11 residues. The CDR3 protein is CASSLPGEQYF. In DNA form, the CDR3 reads TGCGCCAGCAGTCTTCCTGGCGAGCAGTACTTC.

This clone was counted at least ten times. The rearrangement links TRBV28 to TRBJ1-5, with TRBD1 matching 7 bases. CDR1 and CDR2 (germline): MDHEN, SYDVKM. This CDR3 spans 14 amino acids. The J segment lost 5 bases and the V segment lost 5 bases, leaving 6 bases of the junction unmatched. The CDR3 sequence: CASSGGGVDQPQHF. DNA of the CDR3: TGTGCCAGCAGTGGAGGGGGCGTAGATCAGCCCCAGCATTTT.

Many counts were recorded for this clone. The CDR3 coding sequence is TGTGCCAGCAGTTCCCCCGGAGCGGGGCTTACCTACGAGCAGTACTTC. The encoded protein is CASSSPGAGLTYEQYF. The chain employs TRBV28 and TRBJ2-7; 7 bases map to TRBD2. V shed 4 bases, J shed 2 bases, and the junction held 11 bases outside the gene matches. This CDR3 is 16 amino acids long. The germline CDR1 and CDR2 sequences are MDHEN and SYDVKM.

This chain joins TRBV28 and TRBJ2-5; D call uncertain. This CDR3 spans 15 amino acids. V was cut by 3 bases and J by 4 bases, with 15 bases left in between. Per the germline V gene, CDR1 is MDHEN and CDR2 is SYDVKM. The CDR3 region has the DNA TGTGCCAGCAGTTTCGTGGGCGGTGGGGTAGAGACCCAGTACTTC. Protein: CASSFVGGGVETQYF.

The chain is built from TRBV9 and TRBJ2-2, with unresolved D. The CDR3 has 14 residues. V was shortened by 3 bases and J by 3 bases, with 9 bases between the two germline ends. The V gene's germline CDR1 is SGDLS and CDR2 YYNGEE. CDR3 nucleotide sequence: TGTGCCAGCAGCGAGAGGAGTTACACCGGGGAGCTGTTTTTT. Translating gives CASSERSYTGELFF.

In this sample, this clone turned up a few times. The chain recombines TRBV7-6 with TRBJ1-5; no clear D. With 2 bases removed from V and 5 bases from J, the gap between germline ends came to 7 bases. The CDR3 runs 13 residues. CDR1 and CDR2 (germline): SGHVS, FNYEAQ. The CDR3 region has the DNA TGTGCCAGCAGCTTATCTCCGTATCAGCCCCAGCATTTT. As protein: CASSLSPYQPQHF.